The 16 T cell receptor beta chains reported below all come from one sample, sequenced in a study of human T cells and chemical hapten exposure. TCRdb re-derived calls from the RACE reads in MiXCR, one entry per CDR3 protein. The table lists roughly 180,000 distinct CDR3 sequences, approximately 20% of them singletons. Sample time point: patch test 1, 2 weeks after DPC sensitization. The treatment was: therapeutic diphenylcyclopropenone sensitization with weekly scalp DPC. This specimen consisted of whole blood, obtained in connection with sensitization to the hapten diphenylcyclopropenone (DPC). Every receptor here comes from a woman in her forties or fifties with alopecia areata. Some clones in this sample may be carry-over from other donors' samples.

This clonotype came up a few times. The rearrangement links TRBV29-1 to TRBJ1-1; D call uncertain. The CDR3 has 14 residues. The ends were cut back, 6 bases at V and 0 bases at J, with 14 bases in the middle. Germline V CDR1 and CDR2: SQVTM, ANQGSEA. The CDR3 DNA reads as TGCAGCGTCTTAGGCGCAGGAGTGAACACTGAAGCTTTCTTT. Translating gives CSVLGAGVNTEAFF.

This clonotype turned up a few times. The chain employs TRBV18 and TRBJ2-7; D is possibly TRBD1 (5 bases). Germline values: CDR1 KGHSH, CDR2 LQKENI. The V gene lost 3 bases and the J gene lost 4 bases, with 16 bases spanning the gap. The CDR3 loop spans 15 amino acids. Written as DNA, the CDR3 is TGTGCCAGCTCACCGAGTTCCAGGCAGGGATACGAGCAGTACTTC. The encoded protein is CASSPSSRQGYEQYF.

The chain couples TRBV10-3 to TRBJ1-1; D remains ambiguous. The germline gives CDR1 ENHRY, CDR2 SYGVKD. The CDR3 has 11 amino acids. Trimming took 0 bases from V and 12 from J, leaving 8 bases between them. The CDR3 sequence is CAISESGSSFF. In nucleotides, the CDR3 is TGTGCCATCAGTGAGTCAGGATCGTCTTTCTTT.

This clonotype was counted between two and nine times. The rearrangement links TRBV29-1 to TRBJ2-1; D is ambiguous. Per germline, CDR1 SQVTM and CDR2 ANQGSEA. Trimming stripped 7 bases from V and 0 bases from J, with 10 bases between. CDR3 size: 13 residues. The CDR3 DNA follows: TGCAGCGCAAAGACGAGCTCCTACAATGAGCAGTTCTTC. Translated, it gives CSAKTSSYNEQFF.

This clonotype was seen only a few times. This chain uses TRBV6-5 with TRBJ2-7; 8 nucleotides line up with TRBD1. CDR3 length equals 15 residues. The germline V gene has CDR1 MNHEY and CDR2 SVGAGI. Losses at the gene ends were 2 bases for V and 2 bases for J; bases not matched to a gene: 5. The CDR3 is CASSYGTGPPYEQYF. The DNA for the CDR3 is TGTGCCAGCAGTTACGGGACAGGTCCTCCCTACGAGCAGTACTTC.

Many counts were recorded for this clonotype. The gene calls are TRBV29-1 and TRBJ2-3, with D perhaps matching TRBD1 or TRBD2 (5 bases each). Per the germline V gene, CDR1 is SQVTM and CDR2 is ANQGSEA. V was clipped by 5 bases and J by 4 bases, with 16 bases between them. The CDR3 has 14 residues. The CDR3 sequence: CSVRGRVGADTQYF. For the CDR3, the DNA is TGCAGCGTTCGGGGACGTGTAGGGGCAGATACGCAGTATTTT.

V gene TRBV2 combines with J gene TRBJ2-7; 9 bases match TRBD1. Germline lookup yields CDR1 SNHLY and CDR2 FYNNEI. The CDR3 is 15 amino acids. With 6 bases clipped from V and 4 bases from J, the junction kept 10 bases outside the gene matches. The CDR3 is CASSVNRGPQYEQYF. The CDR3 DNA reads as TGTGCCAGCAGCGTCAACAGGGGGCCCCAATACGAGCAGTACTTC.

This clonotype was picked up a small number of times. The chain couples TRBV9 to TRBJ2-1; D not certain. The CDR3 spans 14 residues. V lost 3 bases to trimming and J lost 3 bases, with 10 bases between them. The V gene's germline CDR1 is SGDLS and CDR2 YYNGEE. The CDR3 DNA follows: TGTGCCAGCAGCGCCGCTAGGAACTACAATGAGCAGTTCTTC. Translation gives CASSAARNYNEQFF.

The chain has TRBV28 and TRBJ2-7, with D perhaps matching TRBD1 (7 bases). The CDR3 sequence is 14 residues long. V was pared by 7 bases and J by 2 bases, with 15 bases between. The germline gives CDR1 MDHEN, CDR2 SYDVKM. Here the CDR3 reads CASNQGGNTYEQYF. The CDR3 DNA sequence: TGTGCCAGCAACCAGGGGGGAAACACCTACGAGCAGTACTTC.

This clonotype was seen a handful of times. The gene calls are TRBV6-5 and TRBJ1-4, with D possibly being TRBD1 (5 bases). CDR3 length: 11 amino acids. V was clipped by 8 bases and J by 7 bases, with 8 bases between them. Germline V gene lookup returns CDR1 MNHEY and CDR2 SVGAGI. CDR3 sequence: CASGGGEKLFF. The DNA of the CDR3 is TGTGCCAGCGGGGGTGGTGAAAAACTGTTTTTT.

The chain has TRBV6-5 and TRBJ1-1, with D possibly matching TRBD1 (5 bases). The length of the CDR3 is 13 residues. Trimming stripped 10 bases from V and 2 bases from J, with 14 bases between. From germline, CDR1 is MNHEY and CDR2 SVGAGI. The CDR3 nucleotides are TGTGCCACCATCGGGACCCCTAACACTGAAGCTTTCTTT. Its protein is CATIGTPNTEAFF.

This clonotype has more than one count but fewer than ten. The chain is built from TRBV12-3 or TRBV12-4 and TRBJ2-1; TRBD2 aligns across 9 bases. CDR3 length: 14 residues. Unmatched junction bases numbered 4, after V lost 5 bases and J lost 5 bases. CDR3 coding DNA: TGTGCCAGCAGTCCCTTAGCGGGAGACAATGAGCAGTTCTTC. Translating it yields CASSPLAGDNEQFF.

This clonotype was recorded a few times. The CDR3 here is CSAYTGSQGEKLFF. CDR3 in DNA: TGCAGTGCATATACGGGGTCTCAGGGTGAAAAACTGTTTTTT. V gene TRBV20-1 combines with J gene TRBJ1-4; TRBD1 is a possible D gene (5 bases). Germline CDR1 reads DFQATT; CDR2 reads SNEGSKA (reference sequence). Trimming took 6 bases from V and 7 from J, leaving 18 bases between them. There are 14 residues in the CDR3.

This sequence joins TRBV29-1 and TRBJ2-6, with D hard to call. CDR1 and CDR2 (germline): SQVTM, ANQGSEA. Between the trimmed V and J ends, which lost 5 bases and 1 base, there was a span of 6 bases. This CDR3 region has 13 residues. The CDR3 nucleotides read TGCAGCGTTCAGTTATCTGGGGCCAACGTCCTGACTTTC. Protein sequence: CSVQLSGANVLTF.

This chain uses TRBV7-7 with TRBJ2-2; no clear D gene. V was pared by 0 bases and J by 0 bases, with 8 bases between. Germline values: CDR1 SSHAT, CDR2 FNYEAQ (reference sequence). The CDR3 is made up of 16 amino acids. The CDR3 DNA reads as TGTGCCAGCAGCTTAGCAGCGAGCGCGAACACCGGGGAGCTGTTTTTT. Amino acid sequence: CASSLAASANTGELFF.

The gene calls are TRBV5-4 and TRBJ2-7, with 8 bases aligning to TRBD2. There are 15 residues in the CDR3. The germline gives CDR1 SGHNT, CDR2 YYREEE (reference sequence). Germline trimming cut 4 bases from V and 7 bases from J; bases unmatched to any gene: 13. The CDR3 is CASSHPGLASGEQYF. DNA of the CDR3: TGTGCCAGCAGCCACCCAGGACTAGCCTCGGGGGAGCAGTACTTC.